These 6 T cell receptor beta chains share one sample of origin, sequenced in a study of cytomegalovirus exposure and HLA in healthy donors. It was with 60 Vbeta and 13 Jbeta primers that the PCR ran. Generated by immunoSEQ multiplex PCR, the TCRdb table keeps only in-frame clones and is missing some. The repertoire holds about 130,000 clones, with roughly four fifths as singletons. Sequencing input: PBMCs. Source of these receptors: a man aged 25-45 years in good health and CMV-seronegative.

The chain has TRBV6-1 and TRBJ1-4; the D gene is possibly TRBD1 (6 bases). The CDR3 is 15 residues long. With 6 bases removed from V and 8 bases from J, the gap between germline ends came to 19 bases. CDR1 and CDR2 from the germline V gene are MNHNS and SASEGT. The CDR3 here is CASSPTEQGLEKLFF. In DNA, the CDR3 is TGTGCCAGCAGCCCTACCGAACAGGGTCTGGAAAAACTGTTTTTT.

The chain combines TRBV28 with TRBJ2-7; 14 nucleotides line up with TRBD2. Per the germline V gene, CDR1 is MDHEN and CDR2 is SYDVKM. CDR3 size: 19 residues. V trimming: 5 bases; J trimming: 4 bases; junction bases outside the gene matches: 16. The CDR3 loop reads CASSPRTGTSGRTSYEQYF. CDR3 coding DNA: TGTGCCAGCAGTCCCAGGACAGGGACTAGCGGGAGAACTTCTTACGAGCAGTACTTC. The variable domain in full, with the rest retrieved from reference TRBV28 and TRBJ2-7, is DVKVTQSSRYLVKRTGEKVFLECVQDMDHENMFWYRQDPGLGLRLIYFSYDVKMKEKGDIPEGYSVSREKKERFSLILESASTNQTSMYLCASSPRTGTSGRTSYEQYFGPGTRLTVT.

The chain has TRBV6-5 and TRBJ1-2, with D unresolved. The CDR3 covers 12 residues. V dropped 6 bases and J dropped 7 bases, with 12 bases sitting between them. CDR1 and CDR2 from the germline V gene are MNHEY and SVGAGI. The CDR3 sequence is CASSTGNGGYTF. CDR3 nucleotide sequence: TGTGCCAGCAGCACGGGGAACGGTGGCTACACCTTC.

The chain couples TRBV18 to TRBJ2-2, with a possible D match to TRBD2 (6 bases). Trimming left V 2 bases short and J 6 bases short, with 10 bases between. CDR3 length equals 14 residues. Germline V gives CDR1 KGHSH, CDR2 LQKENI. The CDR3 here is CASSPTSYSGELFF. CDR3 in DNA: TGTGCCAGCTCACCAACTAGCTATTCCGGGGAGCTGTTTTTT.

This chain joins TRBV19 and TRBJ2-1, with 7 bases fitting TRBD2. After removal of 4 bases from V and 1 base from J, the junction contained 4 bases not matched to a gene. The germline gives CDR1 LNHDA, CDR2 SQIVND (reference sequence). The CDR3 is 15 residues long. The CDR3: CASSNPSGSYNEQFF. The CDR3 DNA is TGTGCCAGTAGTAATCCTAGCGGATCCTACAATGAGCAGTTCTTC. The complete variable domain, with remaining parts taken from reference TRBV19 and TRBJ2-1, reads DGGITQSPKYLFRKEGQNVTLSCEQNLNHDAMYWYRQDPGQGLRLIYYSQIVNDFQKGDIAEGYSVSREKKESFPLTVTSAQKNPTAFYLCASSNPSGSYNEQFFGPGTRLTVL.

The CDR3 coding sequence is TGTGCCAGCAGCCCCTCGAGGTACGAGCAGTACTTC. Encoded protein: CASSPSRYEQYF. The chain carries TRBV11-1 and TRBJ2-7; D is ambiguous. CDR3 length: 12 amino acids. With 5 bases removed from V and 4 bases from J, the gap between germline ends came to 9 bases. Per germline, CDR1 SGHAT and CDR2 FQDESV (reference sequence).